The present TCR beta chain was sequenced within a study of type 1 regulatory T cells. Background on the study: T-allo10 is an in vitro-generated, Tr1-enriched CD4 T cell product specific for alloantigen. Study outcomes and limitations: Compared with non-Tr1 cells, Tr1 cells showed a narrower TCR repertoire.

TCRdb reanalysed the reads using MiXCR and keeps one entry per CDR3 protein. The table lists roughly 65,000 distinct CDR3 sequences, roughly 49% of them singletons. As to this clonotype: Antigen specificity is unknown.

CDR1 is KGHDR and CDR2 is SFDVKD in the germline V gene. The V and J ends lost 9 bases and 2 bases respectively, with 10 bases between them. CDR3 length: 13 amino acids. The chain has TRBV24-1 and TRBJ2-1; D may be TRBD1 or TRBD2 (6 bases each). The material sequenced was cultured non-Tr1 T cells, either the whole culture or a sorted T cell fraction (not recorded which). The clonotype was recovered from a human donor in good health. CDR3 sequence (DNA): TGTGCCACCGGAGGGACAACCTACAATGAGCAGTTCTTC. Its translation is CATGGTTYNEQFF.